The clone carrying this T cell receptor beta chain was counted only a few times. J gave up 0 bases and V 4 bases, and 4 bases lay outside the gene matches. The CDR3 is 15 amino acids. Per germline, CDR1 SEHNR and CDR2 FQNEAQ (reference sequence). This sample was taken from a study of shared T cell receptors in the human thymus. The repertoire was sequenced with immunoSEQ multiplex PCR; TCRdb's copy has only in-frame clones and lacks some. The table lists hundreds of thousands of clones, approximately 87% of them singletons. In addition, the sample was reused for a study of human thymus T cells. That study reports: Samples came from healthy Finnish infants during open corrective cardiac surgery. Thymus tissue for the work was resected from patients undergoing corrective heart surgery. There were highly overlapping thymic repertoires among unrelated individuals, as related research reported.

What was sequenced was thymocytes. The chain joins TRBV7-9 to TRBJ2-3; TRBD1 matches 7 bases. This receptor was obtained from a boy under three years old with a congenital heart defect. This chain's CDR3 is CASSSPGGSTDTQYF. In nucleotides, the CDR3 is TGTGCCAGCAGCTCCCCAGGGGGTAGCACAGATACGCAGTATTTT.